This TCR beta chain originates from a study of cytomegalovirus exposure and HLA in healthy donors. General study points: The CMV antigen specificity of a few CMV-associated chains was confirmed through in vitro analysis. The study designated 160 or so TCR beta chains cytomegalovirus-associated.

Details on this clone: The antigen is undetermined.

Researchers ran the PCR with 60 Vbeta and 13 Jbeta primers. Sequenced by immunoSEQ multiplex PCR; TCRdb stores in-frame clones only, minus some. The sample lists around 190,000 clones, around 76% occurring once. There are 15 residues in the CDR3. V was clipped by 5 bases and J by 5 bases; unmatched bases: 10. CDR1 is SGHRS and CDR2 is YFSETQ in the germline V gene. The genes are TRBV5-1 and TRBJ2-1; 7 bases map to TRBD2. The clonotype comes from a man aged 25 to 40 in good health and CMV-seronegative. The specimen was PBMCs. The CDR3 protein is CASRGRVGTNNEQFF. CDR3 DNA: TGCGCCAGCAGAGGGAGGGTCGGCACTAACAATGAGCAGTTCTTC. Using reference TRBV5-1 and TRBJ2-1 for the parts outside the CDR3, the full variable domain is KAGVTQTPRYLIKTRGQQVTLSCSPISGHRSVSWYQQTPGQGLQFLFEYFSETQRNKGNFPGRFSGRQFSNSRSEMNVSTLELGDSALYLCASRGRVGTNNEQFFGPGTRLTVL.